This is a list of T cell receptor beta chains from one sample in a study of T cell responses to AZD1222 COVID-19 vaccine. Here immunoSEQ multiplex PCR was the method, and the copy in TCRdb shows in-frame clones only, minus some. The sample carries 150,000 or so clones, 80% to 95% recorded once. The source material was peripheral blood, sampled on day 0 of AZD1222 vaccination. These receptors all come from an adult in good health. The CDR3 runs from the conserved cysteine through the conserved F or W. The order of the fields is D gene, V gene, clone size, J gene, CDR3 DNA, CDR3 protein. The D gene is left open where the match is weak. Expanded clones are given a class, and other clones once, few, many or no size at all.

>NA|TRBV6-5|NA|TRBJ2-3
TGTGCCAGCAACGAGGGCGTGGAGGATACGCAGTATTTT
CASNEGVEDTQYF
>TRBD1|TRBV5-1|NA|TRBJ1-1
TGCGCCAGCAGCATCCGGACAGGGGGCACTGAAGCTTTCTTT
CASSIRTGGTEAFF
>NA|TRBV2|once|TRBJ1-2
TGTGCCAGCACCGAAGACAGTTTGAGCTACACCTTC
CASTEDSLSYTF
>TRBD1|TRBV27|NA|TRBJ1-5
TGTGCCACCCTAACAGGGGCCTACAATCAGCCCCAGCATTTT
CATLTGAYNQPQHF
>NA|TRBV20-1|NA|TRBJ1-5
TGCAGTGCTAGTACCGGGCCCCTGGTGAGGCCCCAGCATTTT
CSASTGPLVRPQHF
>NA|TRBV7-6|NA|TRBJ1-3
TGTGCCAGCCAGAGGGGGGAGCCTGGAAACACCATATATTTT
CASQRGEPGNTIYF
>NA|TRBV28|NA|TRBJ1-2
TGTGCCAGCCGGGAGCGTAACTATGGCTACACCTTC
CASRERNYGYTF
>TRBD2|TRBV5-6|NA|TRBJ2-3
TGTGCCAGCAGCTTGCCCGGGAGGGATACGCAGTATTTT
CASSLPGRDTQYF
>TRBD1|TRBV29-1|NA|TRBJ2-3
TGCAGCGTAGCCGGGACAGGGACCTACACAGATACGCAGTATTTT
CSVAGTGTYTDTQYF
>NA|TRBV11-2|NA|TRBJ2-2
TGTGCCAGCAGCAGAGGTCAGATTTTAAACACCGGGGAGCTGTTTTTT
CASSRGQILNTGELFF
>NA|TRBV7-8|NA|TRBJ1-3
TGTGCCAGCAGCCCAGGGACCGACTCTGGAAACACCATATATTTT
CASSPGTDSGNTIYF
>NA|TRBV28|NA|TRBJ2-7
TGTGCCAGCACTACAGGACCCTCCTACGAGCAGTACTTC
CASTTGPSYEQYF
>NA|TRBV7-2|NA|TRBJ1-4
TGTGCCAGCAGCTTAGATGGGGGGCGCGCAACTAATGAAAAACTGTTTTTT
CASSLDGGRATNEKLFF
>NA|TRBV7-9|NA|TRBJ1-2
TGTGCCAGCAGCTTAGGGGCGACAGGCGGCCCCCGCTTC
CASSLGATGGPRF
>NA|TRBV5-6|NA|TRBJ1-1
TGTGCCAGCAGCTCGGGGAGGGGGATATTCAACACTGAAGCTTTCTTT
CASSSGRGIFNTEAFF
>NA|TRBV5-6|NA|TRBJ1-6
TGTGCCAGCAGCTTTAAACAGGCGTGGGACCATAATTCACCCCTCCACTTT
CASSFKQAWDHNSPLHF
>NA|TRBV30|NA|TRBJ1-2
TGTGCCTGGAGTGTACAGTCACTTTTTTATGGCTACACCTTC
CAWSVQSLFYGYTF
>NA|TRBV6-5|NA|TRBJ2-1
TGTGCCAGCAGTTACGACTCAAGAATCAATGAGCAGTTCTTC
CASSYDSRINEQFF
>NA|TRBV2|once|TRBJ2-1
TGTGCCAGCAGTGAAAGGCGGAATGAGCAGTTCTTC
CASSERRNEQFF
>TRBD1|TRBV29-1|NA|TRBJ1-2
TGCAGCGGTACGACAGGGAATAACTATGGCTACACCTTC
CSGTTGNNYGYTF
>NA|TRBV5-1|NA|TRBJ2-7
TGCGCCAGCGGTAGGACAGAGAGCTCCTACGAGCAGTACTTC
CASGRTESSYEQYF
>NA|TRBV27|NA|TRBJ1-2
TGTGCCAGCGGAGGACAGTCCGGGGGTTATGGCTACACCTTC
CASGGQSGGYGYTF
>TRBD2|TRBV7-9|NA|TRBJ2-7
TGTGCCAGCAGCTTGACTAGCGGGAGCATCCGTGGCACTGTCCACGAGCAGTACTTC
CASSLTSGSIRGTVHEQYF
>NA|TRBV12-5|NA|TRBJ1-2
TGTGCTAGTGGTTTGGTACCCCCGGACTATGGCTACACCTTC
CASGLVPPDYGYTF
>NA|TRBV28|NA|TRBJ1-5
TGTGCCAGCAGCGAGGGGGGGGCCCATCAGCCCCAGCATTTT
CASSEGGAHQPQHF
>TRBD2|TRBV5-1|NA|TRBJ2-4
TGCGCCAGCAGCCTCGGGAGGGGACTAGCCAAAAACATTCAGTACTTC
CASSLGRGLAKNIQYF
>NA|TRBV18|NA|TRBJ1-2
TGTGCCAGCTCTCGATCCGGGGGTAACTATGGCTACACCTTC
CASSRSGGNYGYTF
>NA|TRBV2|NA|TRBJ2-3
TGTGCCAGCGGTGGCGGGTCCAACACAGATACGCAGTATTTT
CASGGGSNTDTQYF
>NA|TRBV7-2|few|TRBJ2-2
TGTGCCAGCAGCTTAGTCTTGGGGGCGAATGGGGGCGGGGAGCTGTTTTTT
CASSLVLGANGGGELFF
>TRBD1|TRBV2|NA|TRBJ1-6
TGTGCCAGCAGTCTGGACAGGGCAGGGTCGGCCCTCCACTTT
CASSLDRAGSALHF
>NA|TRBV6-5|NA|TRBJ1-5
TGTGCCAGCAGTTACTTAGGTGGTCAGCCCCAGCATTTT
CASSYLGGQPQHF
>NA|TRBV4-2|few|TRBJ2-7
TGTGCCAGCAGCCAAGATCTTGATAATCGCGAGCAGTACTTC
CASSQDLDNREQYF
>NA|TRBV19|NA|TRBJ1-5
TGTGCCAGTTCAACAGATAGGAATCAGCCCCAGCATTTT
CASSTDRNQPQHF
>TRBD1|TRBV28|NA|TRBJ1-6
TGTGCCAGCAGTGGAGCCGGGACAGGGGAAAATTCACCCCTCCACTTT
CASSGAGTGENSPLHF
>NA|TRBV5-8|once|TRBJ1-5
TGTGCCAGCAGCCCTAGGGGGGATCAGCCCCAGCATTTT
CASSPRGDQPQHF
>NA|TRBV19|NA|TRBJ2-5
TGTGCCAGTAGCCAAAACGGAGCCCACCAAGAGACCCAGTACTTC
CASSQNGAHQETQYF
>TRBD1|TRBV7-9|NA|TRBJ2-7
TGTGCCAGCAGCTCGGACAGGATTTCCTTCTACGAGCAGTACTTC
CASSSDRISFYEQYF
>TRBD1|TRBV10-2|NA|TRBJ2-3
TGCGCCAGCAGTGACCTGCCGGGACAGGGGGCCTCAGATACGCAGTATTTT
CASSDLPGQGASDTQYF
>NA|TRBV11-3|NA|TRBJ1-5
TGTGCCAGCAGCCCATCCGCTAGGCGGAGCAATCAGCCCCAGCATTTT
CASSPSARRSNQPQHF
>NA|TRBV3-1/TRBV3-2|few|TRBJ2-2
TGTGCCAGCAGCCAAGATCCAGGGGGGCGGGCCGGGGAGCTGTTTTTT
CASSQDPGGRAGELFF
>TRBD2|TRBV18|NA|TRBJ2-5
TGTGCCAGCTCACCGCTTAAGGCCAGCGGGGGACAAGAGACCCAGTACTTC
CASSPLKASGGQETQYF
>TRBD1|TRBV15|NA|TRBJ2-7
TGTGCCACCAGCAGAGATCAGGAGACAGGGTTTGAGTACTTC
CATSRDQETGFEYF
>NA|TRBV18|NA|TRBJ2-5
TGTGCCAGCTCACCCAGAACAGGGAACCAAGAGACCCAGTACTTC
CASSPRTGNQETQYF
>NA|TRBV4-2|NA|TRBJ1-1
TGTGCCAGCAGCCAAAATACGGACAGCCCCAGCCTAGCTTTCTTT
CASSQNTDSPSLAFF
>NA|TRBV19|NA|TRBJ1-1
TGTGCCAGTAGTGTGAGGACTGAAGCTTTCTTT
CASSVRTEAFF
>NA|TRBV19|once|TRBJ1-2
TGTGCCAAACAGACAGATGGCTACACCTTC
CAKQTDGYTF
>TRBD2|TRBV9|NA|TRBJ2-1
TGTGCCAGCAGCGCTAGCGGGGGGACACTATACAATGAGCAGTTCTTC
CASSASGGTLYNEQFF
>TRBD2|TRBV7-9|NA|TRBJ2-7
TGTGCCAGCAGCTTTTTTGGCGGGAGGGTTACCTACGAGCAGTACTTC
CASSFFGGRVTYEQYF
>NA|TRBV7-3|NA|TRBJ1-3
TGTGCCAGCAGCCAACAGGAGGGGGATGGAAACACCATATATTTT
CASSQQEGDGNTIYF
>NA|TRBV7-2|few|TRBJ1-6
TGTGCCAGCAGCCGCGACTGGGTCCGGCCGGGCTCCTATAATTCACCCCTCCACTTT
CASSRDWVRPGSYNSPLHF
>NA|TRBV10-3|NA|TRBJ1-1
TGTGCCATCACGTCGGCAGGACCGAACACTGAAGCTTTCTTT
CAITSAGPNTEAFF
>TRBD1|TRBV4-1|NA|TRBJ1-1
TGCGCCAGCAGCCTAGGGACAGGGGGCATGAACACTGAAGCTTTCTTT
CASSLGTGGMNTEAFF
>TRBD1|TRBV11-2|NA|TRBJ1-1
TGTGCCAGCAGCCGTGGACAGGGGTTAACCATGAACACTGAAGCTTTCTTT
CASSRGQGLTMNTEAFF
>TRBD1|TRBV30|NA|TRBJ1-2
TGTGCCTGGAGTGACCAAGTGGACAGGGTTAACTATGGCTACACCTTC
CAWSDQVDRVNYGYTF
>NA|TRBV6-6|NA|TRBJ1-2
TGTGCCAGCAGTTACGAGGCCCCTACCCTCTATGGCTACACCTTC
CASSYEAPTLYGYTF
>NA|TRBV30|NA|TRBJ2-7
TGTGCCTGGAGTAGCGGACTCTACGAGCAGTACTTC
CAWSSGLYEQYF
>NA|TRBV6-2/TRBV6-3|NA|TRBJ2-3
TGTGCCAGCAGCCGCCCTGTACAGGCTAACACAGATACGCAGTATTTT
CASSRPVQANTDTQYF